The 4 T cell receptor beta chains presented below share a single source sample, sequenced in a study of metastatic and nonmetastatic thyroid tumors. Not a single patient had been given any form of treatment at any point before undergoing thyroid surgery. Through MiXCR, TCRdb re-clonotyped the PCR reads. In the table there are about 25,000 clones, 20% to 25% of which are singletons. Sample: blood. These receptors all come from a male donor with papillary thyroid cancer or a benign thyroid nodule (not recorded which). Some clones in this sample may be carry-over from other donors' samples.

This clone was recorded at least ten times. The chain combines TRBV19 with TRBJ1-2; the match to TRBD1 covers 9 bases. V gave up 6 bases and J gave up 3 bases; unmatched junction bases: 5. Germline loops: CDR1 LNHDA, CDR2 SQIVND (reference sequence). CDR3 length: 14 amino acids. In DNA, the CDR3 is TGTGCCAGTAGCATCGGGACAGGGCACTATGGCTACACCTTC. Encoded protein: CASSIGTGHYGYTF.

The table lists this clone with many counts. The rearrangement uses TRBV20-1 and TRBJ1-2; possible D gene TRBD1, 5 bases. The CDR3 runs to 11 residues. The germline gives CDR1 DFQATT, CDR2 SNEGSKA (reference sequence). CDR3 bases: TGCACCGGGACCGGACCTTCTGACTACACCTTC. Its translation: CTGTGPSDYTF.

This clone was counted at least ten times. The rearrangement joins TRBV2 to TRBJ2-7; TRBD2 might be the D (5 bases). Trimming shortened V by 3 bases and J by 2 bases, and 11 bases separated the two germline ends. Germline V gene data show CDR1 as SNHLY and CDR2 as FYNNEI. The CDR3 is 14 residues long. DNA of the CDR3: TGTGCCAGCAGTGATCGAGGGTTTACCTACGAGCAGTACTTC. Its translation is CASSDRGFTYEQYF. The full variable domain, its missing parts supplied by reference TRBV2 and TRBJ2-7, is EPEVTQTPSHQVTQMGQEVILRCVPISNHLYFYWYRQILGQKVEFLVSFYNNEISEKSEIFDDQFSVERPDGSNFTLKIRSTKLEDSAMYFCASSDRGFTYEQYFGPGTRLTVT.

Turning to this clone: One end of the junction fails to match germline, which may point to a read error. The chain couples TRBV6-5 to TRBJ2-1; D tentatively reads TRBD1 or TRBD2 (5 bases each). The CDR3 sequence is 16 residues long. CDR1 MNHEY and CDR2 SVGAGI come from the germline V gene. The CDR3 protein is CVSSYPGQRWYTEQFF. The DNA for the CDR3 is TGTGTCAGCAGTTACCCGGGGCAGCGCTGGTACACTGAGCAGTTCTTC.